The T cell receptor beta chain under discussion was sequenced for a study of blood T cell repertoires in COVID-19 (dated by TCRdb to about 2020). Turning to the overall study: Samples covering the acute and convalescent phases of COVID-19 were provided by collaborators in the United States, Italy and Spain. The samples were drawn from two sources: the first 160 participants of the ongoing ImmuneRACE study, and fewer than 1,500 subjects contributed by 6 global collaborators. Deeply sampled blood TCRbeta repertoires from subjects exposed to, actively infected with, or recovered from COVID-19 were included in the dataset. The material from the prospective study consisted of cDNA or gDNA derived from T cells, B-cell-depleted T cells, or PBMCs. Where available, HLA class I and class II types were obtained from metadata supplied by the sample provider rather than from assay-based typing. The repertoires were released in a freely available public database intended as a resource for research on the immune response to SARS-CoV-2. The sample metadata nearly always contained a de-identified subject ID, COVID-19 status, age in years and sex.

V lost 6 bases and J lost 4 bases; the stretch between them is 9 bases long. CDR1 and CDR2 (MGHDK, SYGVNS) derive from the germline V gene. From the cysteine through the phenylalanine, the CDR3 covers 13 amino acids. Only the CDR3 part of the read is kept: 39 bases, read in frame from the first base. Another Seattle source contributed samples from volunteer blood donors who had recovered from COVID-19. Whole blood was collected in K2EDTA tubes by collaborating institutions according to the institutions' own protocols. For TCRbeta analysis, collaborators shipped samples as frozen whole blood, isolated PBMCs, or DNA extracted from either of those sample types. TCRbeta CDR3 regions were amplified from genomic DNA by means of the immunoSEQ Assay, a bias-controlled multiplex PCR. From the authors' description of their analysis: The number of nucleated cells in each sample was estimated by amplification of reference gene primers within the assay. Sequence reads were collapsed and filtered to measure the absolute abundance of every unique TCRbeta CDR3 rearrangement. Productive Simpson clonality was computed per sample as the square root of Simpson's diversity index over productive rearrangements. TCRdb limited this immuneACCESS table to in-frame rearrangements with V and J called. A share of clones is missing; checked studies link under half to unresolved V genes, and the rest is unexplained. That table furnishes V, J and clone size, whereas the DNA furnished D and trimming. The sample table holds about 280,000 clones, of which around 86% were seen once. The ten largest clones add up to less than 2.5% of the sample.

What the work shows at the level of the full study, not this receptor alone: How much clinical and demographic metadata was included differed by source and by participant, and the metadata was provided uncurated.

Points on this clone: It has no known antigen specificity. There are no base qualities to consult, and no much larger clone falls within one base.

Rearrangement joined TRBV25-1 to TRBJ2-2; a weak D assignment points to TRBD1 (6 bases agree). Sequenced: peripheral blood. The receptor's source is a woman in her 30s who had recovered from COVID-19. The CDR3: CASSTGSTGELFF. The DNA is as follows: TGTGCCAGCAGCACAGGGAGCACCGGGGAGCTGTTTTTT.